Presented here are 3 T cell receptor beta chains from one specimen sequenced in a study of monozygotic twins with inflammatory bowel disease. TCRdb re-called the 5' RACE reads; one entry per CDR3 protein, DNA not given. This table lists around 450,000 distinct CDR3 sequences. The sample was blood. The receptors originated from a human donor with ulcerative colitis or Crohn's disease, or a healthy co-twin of an affected twin (not recorded which).

V is TRBV15 and J is TRBJ1-1. CDR1 and CDR2 from the germline V gene are LNHNV and YYDKDF (reference sequence). The CDR3 runs to 15 residues. This chain's CDR3 is CATSRDSLRFGEAFF.

The chain combines TRBV7-2 with TRBJ2-3; without DNA, the TCRdb call of TRBD2 cannot be checked. This CDR3 is built from 16 residues. CDR1 is SGHTA, CDR2 FQGNSA, per germline. This CDR3 is CASSSSGAGAPDTQYF.

The V gene is TRBV5-6, the J gene TRBJ2-1; the TCRdb D gene call, TRBD1, has no DNA to confirm it. This CDR3 spans 18 amino acids. Germline V lookup: CDR1 SGHDT, CDR2 YYEEEE. The CDR3 loop is CASSPRGGDRGSRDEQFF. The variable domain in full, with the rest retrieved from reference TRBV5-6 and TRBJ2-1, is DAGVTQSPTHLIKTRGQQVTLRCSPKSGHDTVSWYQQALGQGPQFIFQYYEEEERQRGNFPDRFSGHQFPNYSSELNVNALLLGDSALYLCASSPRGGDRGSRDEQFFGPGTRLTVL.